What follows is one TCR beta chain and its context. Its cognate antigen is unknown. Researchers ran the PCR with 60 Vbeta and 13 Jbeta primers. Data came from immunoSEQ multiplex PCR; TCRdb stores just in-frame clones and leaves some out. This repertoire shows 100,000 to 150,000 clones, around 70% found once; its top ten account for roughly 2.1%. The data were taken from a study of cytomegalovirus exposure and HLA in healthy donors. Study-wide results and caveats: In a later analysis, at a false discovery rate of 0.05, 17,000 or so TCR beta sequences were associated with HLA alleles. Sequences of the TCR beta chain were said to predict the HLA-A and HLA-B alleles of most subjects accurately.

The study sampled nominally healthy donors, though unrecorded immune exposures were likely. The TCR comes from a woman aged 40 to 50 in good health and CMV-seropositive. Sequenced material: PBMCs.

The CDR3 region has the DNA TGTGCCAGTAGGACTAGCGGGAGGGGGTTGGCAAATGAGCAGTTCTTC. Its translation: CASRTSGRGLANEQFF. The chain employs TRBV19 and TRBJ2-1; TRBD2 matches 14 bases. The CDR3 runs 16 residues. V dropped 6 bases and J dropped 7; count of bases not matched to a gene: 8. Per the germline V gene, CDR1 is LNHDA and CDR2 is SQIVND (reference sequence).